Below, 28 T cell receptor beta chains from the same sample are listed, as sequenced in a study of Graves' ophthalmopathy and Graves' hyperthyroidism. Amplification of the TCR beta CDR3 regions used RNA transcripts (as template). HTBI primers were employed in first-round RT-PCR, then a second-round multiplex PCR followed. Using its own MiXCR run on the multiplex PCR reads, TCRdb lists one record per CDR3 protein. The sample has roughly 50,000 distinct CDR3 sequences, around half seen once. The specimen sequenced was peripheral blood. These receptors came from an adult man with Graves' ophthalmopathy.

This clonotype was found many times. This chain joins TRBV20-1 and TRBJ2-1, with 9 positions matching TRBD1. V lost 5 bases, J lost 0 bases, and 5 bases stayed unmatched. The germline CDR1 and CDR2 sequences are DFQATT and SNEGSKA (reference sequence). This CDR3 is built from 15 residues. The CDR3 nucleotides are TGCAGTGCTCATCCGGGACAGGGCTCCTACAATGAGCAGTTCTTC. Translated: CSAHPGQGSYNEQFF.

Points on this clonotype: The junction departs from the called germline gene at one end, perhaps through a read error. The CDR3 bases are TGTGCTAGCAGCTCGGAAGGGGGCGTGTTAATCGAGCAGTACTTC. This encodes CASSSEGGVLIEQYF. The chain is built from TRBV7-7 and TRBJ2-7; the match to TRBD1 covers 7 bases. Germline CDR1 SSHAT, CDR2 FNYEAQ (reference sequence). The CDR3 sequence is 15 residues long.

This chain links TRBV11-2 with TRBJ2-1, with TRBD2 matching over 9 bases. The V segment lost 1 base and the J segment 12 bases; nucleotides outside the gene matches: 10. The CDR3 totals 15 residues. Germline CDR1 SGHAT, CDR2 FQNNGV. This CDR3 reads CASSLGSSGAGRQFF. The CDR3 DNA is TGTGCCAGCAGCTTAGGGTCTAGCGGGGCCGGAAGGCAGTTCTTC. Full variable domain (outside the CDR3, taken from reference TRBV11-2 and TRBJ2-1): EAGVAQSPRYKIIEKRQSVAFWCNPISGHATLYWYQQILGQGPKLLIQFQNNGVVDDSQLPKDRFSAERLKGVDSTLKIQPAKLEDSAVYLCASSLGSSGAGRQFFGPGTRLTVL.

This clonotype has just one count. Written as DNA, the CDR3 is TGTGCCAGCAGGTCCGGGACAGGGCTCTACGAGCAGTACTTC. Its protein is CASRSGTGLYEQYF. The V gene is TRBV11-1, the J gene TRBJ2-7; the match to TRBD1 covers 9 bases. CDR3 length: 14 residues. The ends lost 6 bases at V and 3 bases at J; junction bases unmatched: 6. Germline assignment: CDR1 SGHAT and CDR2 FQDESV (reference sequence).

This clonotype was observed a single time. An end of the junction differs from the germline gene, which may be a read error. The genes are TRBV5-5 and TRBJ2-3; no firm D call. CDR3 length equals 13 residues. Germline CDR1 and CDR2: SGHKS and YYEKEE (reference sequence). The CDR3 reads CASSLNLADTQYF. Here the CDR3 DNA reads TGCGCCAGCAGCTTGAACTTGGCAGATACGCAGTATTTT.

In its sample, this clonotype is medium-sized (0.01 to 0.1%). This rearrangement joins TRBV20-1 to TRBJ2-7; D possibly corresponds to TRBD1 (6 bases). V was clipped by 3 bases and J by 6 bases, with 15 bases between them. Germline CDR1 reads DFQATT; CDR2 reads SNEGSKA (reference sequence). The CDR3 is 13 amino acids. CDR3 in amino acids: CSASGTGQGEQYF. The CDR3 DNA reads TGCAGTGCTAGCGGTACAGGGCAGGGCGAGCAGTACTTC.

By share, this clonotype counts as medium-sized. This rearrangement joins TRBV25-1 to TRBJ1-1; D gene ambiguous. CDR3 size: 14 residues. The germline V and J ends were trimmed by 7 bases and 5 bases, with 17 bases remaining between them. The germline V gene has CDR1 MGHDK and CDR2 SYGVNS. CDR3 residues: CASTKGGERTEAFF. The CDR3 DNA follows: TGTGCCAGCACGAAAGGCGGGGAGAGGACTGAAGCTTTCTTT.

This chain uses TRBV29-1 with TRBJ1-1; weak D call: TRBD1 (5 bases). This CDR3 is 14 amino acids long. The V end was cut by 5 bases, the J end by 8 bases, with 21 bases between. Germline assignment: CDR1 SQVTM and CDR2 ANQGSEA. The CDR3 DNA reads as TGCAGCGTTCGACGGGAGGGGCAAGGAAGCGAAGCTTTCTTT. It codes for CSVRREGQGSEAFF.

This chain uses TRBV9 with TRBJ2-4; TRBD1 matches 10 bases. The CDR3 contains 14 residues. Germline loops: CDR1 SGDLS, CDR2 YYNGEE. The V gene end was trimmed by 3 bases and the J gene end by 6 bases; junction bases not matched to a gene: 3. CDR3 loop: CASSDRTGGNIQYF. The CDR3 DNA reads as TGTGCCAGCAGCGACAGGACAGGGGGAAACATTCAGTACTTC.

The chain couples TRBV9 to TRBJ2-7; TRBD1 aligns across 11 bases. The trim removed 4 bases at V and 6 bases at J, leaving 9 bases unmatched. CDR3 length: 15 amino acids. Germline values: CDR1 SGDLS, CDR2 YYNGEE. The CDR3 DNA reads as TGTGCCAGCAGCCCGTCCGGGACAGGGGGTCTCGAGCAGTACTTC. Translating it yields CASSPSGTGGLEQYF.

In regard to this clonotype: At one end the junction does not follow the germline gene, possibly because of a read error. The rearrangement links TRBV5-5 to TRBJ1-5; a possible D gene is TRBD1 (6 bases). Germline V gene sequence: CDR1 SGHKS, CDR2 YYEKEE (reference sequence). There are 15 residues in the CDR3. The CDR3: CASSSSGTWDQPQHF. The DNA of the CDR3 is TGTGCCAGCAGCTCATCCGGGACATGGGATCAGCCCCAGCACTTT.

The chain carries TRBV6-5 and TRBJ2-7, with D perhaps TRBD1 (6 bases). CDR3 length: 11 amino acids. V was shortened by 8 bases and J by 7 bases, with 12 bases between the two germline ends. CDR1 and CDR2 (germline): MNHEY, SVGAGI. The CDR3 nucleotides are TGTGCCAGCGGCAGGGGATGGGAGCAGTACTTC. It is translated as CASGRGWEQYF.

Concerning this clonotype: Here the CDR3 omits its conserved ending phenylalanine or tryptophan, so a read error is the likely source. The limits of the CDR3 on the DNA are not certain, so only TCRdb's listed CDR3 is given. The CDR3 reads CASSYSLAG. V is TRBV6-5 and J is TRBJ2-7; no DNA check was done on the table's D call, TRBD1. CDR1 MNHEY and CDR2 SVGAGI come from the germline V gene. A total of 9 residues make up the CDR3, ends included.

The gene calls are TRBV12-3 or TRBV12-4 and TRBJ2-7, with TRBD1 as a possible D gene (6 bases). V shed 4 bases and J shed 2 bases, with 12 bases lying between them. The CDR3 runs 14 residues. The CDR3 region has the DNA TGTGCCAGCAGTTCCCAGGCAGGGGCCTACGAGCAGTACTTC. Translating it yields CASSSQAGAYEQYF.

This clonotype appeared many times. The V and J genes are TRBV19 and TRBJ1-2, with D unresolved. The germline CDR1 and CDR2 sequences are LNHDA and SQIVND (reference sequence). Trimming removed 5 bases at V and 4 bases at J, with 14 bases between. This CDR3 has 14 amino acids. The CDR3, as DNA: TGTGCCAGTAGTCCTCGGAGGACTAGCTATGGCTACACCTTC. Its protein product is CASSPRRTSYGYTF.

The chain carries TRBV2 and TRBJ1-1; TRBD1 might be the D (5 bases). V lost 5 bases, J lost 4 bases, and 14 bases lay in between. Germline V gives CDR1 SNHLY, CDR2 FYNNEI. This CDR3 has 14 amino acids. The CDR3 bases are TGTGCCAGCAGTCTTCGAACGGGGGGCACTGAAGCTTTCTTT. This codes for CASSLRTGGTEAFF.

This chain uses TRBV7-2 with TRBJ2-2; D may be TRBD1 or TRBD2 (5 bases each). Trimming took 5 bases from V and 1 from J, leaving 14 bases between them. This CDR3 spans 16 amino acids. CDR1 and CDR2 (germline): SGHTA, FQGNSA. The CDR3 reads CASSRSGPMNTGELFF. The CDR3 DNA sequence: TGTGCCAGCAGCCGGTCGGGGCCGATGAACACCGGGGAGCTGTTTTTT.

The chain has TRBV29-1 and TRBJ2-2, with 8 positions matching TRBD1. The CDR3 has 12 residues. V gave up 8 bases and J gave up 3 bases; unmatched junction bases: 2. CDR1 and CDR2 from the germline V gene are SQVTM and ANQGSEA. Here the CDR3 DNA reads TGCAGCTTGGACAGGGACACCGGGGAGCTGTTTTTT. This codes for CSLDRDTGELFF.

The chain links TRBV20-1 to TRBJ1-1, with a weak D call TRBD1 (6 bases). This CDR3 spans 12 amino acids. CDR1 is DFQATT and CDR2 is SNEGSKA in the germline V gene (reference sequence). Trimming cost V 5 bases and J 4 bases, with 11 bases left between them. The CDR3 coding sequence is TGCAGTGCTGGGGGCCCGAGCACTGAAGCTTTCTTT. Protein: CSAGGPSTEAFF.

The DNA for the CDR3 is TGTGCCAGCAGTATAACAGGGACGCGAGGAAACACCATATATTTT. It codes for CASSITGTRGNTIYF. The chain is built from TRBV9 and TRBJ1-3; perhaps TRBD1 as D (6 bases). V shed 5 bases and J shed 4 bases, with 16 bases lying between them. This CDR3 contains 15 residues. The germline CDR1 and CDR2 sequences are SGDLS and YYNGEE.

Relative to its sample, this clonotype is medium-sized. The V call is TRBV20-1, the J call TRBJ2-1; D unclear. The CDR3 has 10 residues. From germline, CDR1 is DFQATT and CDR2 SNEGSKA (reference sequence). V lost 3 bases and J 8 bases, leaving 5 bases between the germline ends. The CDR3 nucleotides read TGCAGTGCTAGGGGGTATGAGCAGTTCTTC. This sequence encodes CSARGYEQFF.

Worth noting for this clonotype: A single base separates this from a much larger clone, so it may be a read error. The V and J genes are TRBV19 and TRBJ1-2, with D tentatively TRBD1 (6 bases). The CDR3 is 12 amino acids. CDR1 and CDR2 from the germline V gene are LNHDA and SQIVND (reference sequence). Trimming took 6 bases from V and 6 from J, leaving 11 bases between them. The CDR3 spells CASRGGDHGYTF. The CDR3 coding sequence is TGTGCCAGTAGGGGGGGCGACCATGGCTACACCTTC.

The chain employs TRBV19 and TRBJ1-1; 8 nucleotides agree with TRBD1. Germline V gene sequence: CDR1 LNHDA, CDR2 SQIVND (reference sequence). This CDR3 region has 13 residues. V lost 3 bases, J lost 7 bases, and 4 bases stayed unmatched. The chain's CDR3 is CASSIQGANEAFF. The CDR3 DNA is TGTGCCAGTAGTATTCAGGGGGCGAATGAAGCTTTCTTT.

As regards this clonotype: At one of its ends the junction is not consistent with the germline gene, which may arise from a read error. The rearrangement links TRBV7-9 to TRBJ2-1; D remains ambiguous. The CDR3 covers 14 residues. From germline, CDR1 is SEHNR and CDR2 FQNEAQ (reference sequence). CDR3 sequence reads: CTSSLEASNNEQFF. The CDR3 DNA is TGTACCAGCAGCTTAGAGGCCAGCAACAATGAGCAGTTCTTC.

The sample holds many counts of this clonotype. The chain has TRBV7-2 and TRBJ2-3; unclear D gene. CDR3 length: 17 amino acids. Germline V CDR1 and CDR2: SGHTA, FQGNSA. The V gene lost 0 bases and the J gene lost 0 bases, with 13 bases spanning the gap. DNA of the CDR3: TGTGCCAGCAGCTTAGCGGGGATAGCTTTAAGCACAGATACGCAGTATTTT. Its protein is CASSLAGIALSTDTQYF.

In this sample, this clonotype turned up many times. V gene TRBV7-9 combines with J gene TRBJ1-5; 7 bases fit TRBD1. Germline loops: CDR1 SEHNR, CDR2 FQNEAQ (reference sequence). V trimming: 5 bases; J trimming: 6 bases; junction bases outside the gene matches: 13. The CDR3 runs 16 residues. Written as DNA, the CDR3 is TGTGCCAGCAGCCGACAATCGCAGGGGGGGGGTCAGCCCCAGCATTTT. It encodes CASSRQSQGGGQPQHF.

V is TRBV10-3 and J is TRBJ2-2, with 9 bases that match TRBD1. The J segment lost 5 bases and the V segment lost 3 bases, leaving 4 bases of the junction unmatched. Germline V gives CDR1 ENHRY, CDR2 SYGVKD. The CDR3 contains 15 residues. The CDR3 protein is CAISEGDRETGELFF. The CDR3 DNA reads as TGTGCCATCAGTGAAGGGGACAGGGAGACCGGGGAGCTGTTTTTT.

The rearrangement joins TRBV7-8 to TRBJ2-1; 12 bases fit TRBD2. V was clipped by 5 bases and J by 3 bases; unmatched bases: 5. There are 16 residues in the CDR3. Germline loops: CDR1 SGHVS, CDR2 FQNEAQ. CDR3 sequence: CASSLLLAGGYNEQFF. The CDR3 coding sequence is TGTGCCAGCAGCCTACTACTAGCGGGAGGCTACAATGAGCAGTTCTTC.